Listed below are T cell receptor beta chains from one sample, sequenced in a study of a mutant IDH1 vaccine in newly diagnosed glioma. These receptors' targets are unknown. Data came from immunoSEQ multiplex PCR; TCRdb stores just in-frame clones and leaves some out. The sample consists of around 30,000 clones, roughly 90% of them appearing once. The specimen comprised PBMCs, sampled from a glioma patient whose treatment included an IDH1 peptide vaccine. Every receptor here comes from a man aged 18 to 29 with glioma. The CDR3 runs from the conserved cysteine through the conserved F or W. D genes are given only for firm matches. A clone size is listed for some rows: how often the clone was seen (once, few, many), or a class if it is expanded.

TGTGCCAGCAGCCCTGGGGGAGGCCCTCGGGCTGGAAACACCATATATTTT | CASSPGGGPRAGNTIYF | TRBJ1-3 | TRBV7-9 | . | .
TGTGCCTGGACCAAACCGGGACAGGGGATCACTGAAGCTTTCTTT | CAWTKPGQGITEAFF | TRBJ1-1 | TRBV30 | TRBD1 | once
TGTGCCAGCATGCGGGAGGGGGCGAATCAGCCCCAGCATTTT | CASMREGANQPQHF | TRBJ1-5 | TRBV6-5 | TRBD1 | .
TGTGCCAGCAGCCCGACCTCCAGGGAGGTCGAGCAGTACTTC | CASSPTSREVEQYF | TRBJ2-7 | TRBV13 | . | .
TGTGCCAGCAGCTTAGGCGGGGCGGTTGGCTACACCTTC | CASSLGGAVGYTF | TRBJ1-2 | TRBV7-9 | . | .
TGCGCCAGCAGTCCCGGGACAGGGAGTACAGATACGCAGTATTTT | CASSPGTGSTDTQYF | TRBJ2-3 | TRBV10-1 | TRBD1 | .
TGTGCCAGCCGCGCTCCGGGACAGAAAAATGAAAAACTGTTTTTT | CASRAPGQKNEKLFF | TRBJ1-4 | TRBV25-1 | TRBD1 | .
TGCAGCGTCGTATCCCCACTAGCGGGGTCCAATGAGCAGTTCTTC | CSVVSPLAGSNEQFF | TRBJ2-1 | TRBV29-1 | TRBD2 | .
TGCGCCAGCAGCTCCGGGACGGTTAGCAACAATGAGCAGTTCTTC | CASSSGTVSNNEQFF | TRBJ2-1 | TRBV5-1 | . | .
TGCGCCAGCAGCAGGGACGGGAACACTGAAGCTTTCTTT | CASSRDGNTEAFF | TRBJ1-1 | TRBV5-1 | . | .
TGCGCCAGCAGCCAAGGACAGGGGGCGCATGGCTACACCTTC | CASSQGQGAHGYTF | TRBJ1-2 | TRBV4-1 | TRBD1 | .
TGCGCCAGCAGCTCCTCCCCCGGGGCCGGTCAGCCCCAGCATTTT | CASSSSPGAGQPQHF | TRBJ1-5 | TRBV5-1 | . | .
TGCGCCAGCAGCCAGGTATTGAACACTGAAGCTTTCTTT | CASSQVLNTEAFF | TRBJ1-1 | TRBV4-3 | . | .
TGCGCCAGCAGCCCGGGACAGACTAATTCACCCCTCCACTTT | CASSPGQTNSPLHF | TRBJ1-6 | TRBV4-3 | TRBD1 | .
TGTGCCAGCAGCCAAGGGAGCACAGGGGTTTCTGAAGCTTTCTTT | CASSQGSTGVSEAFF | TRBJ1-1 | TRBV4-2 | TRBD1 | .
TGTGCCAGTAGTACGTGGGGTATGGGTAGCAATCAGCCCCAGCATTTT | CASSTWGMGSNQPQHF | TRBJ1-5 | TRBV19 | . | .
TGTGCCAGTAGTATCCAGGGAATCGGCAATCAGCCCCAGCATTTT | CASSIQGIGNQPQHF | TRBJ1-5 | TRBV19 | . | .
TGTGCCAGCAGTGAAAGGTCCCCTAGCGCTATATACGAGCAGTACTTC | CASSERSPSAIYEQYF | TRBJ2-7 | TRBV2 | . | .
TGCGCCAGCAGCGAAAGACGGGGCTTTTCGGGAGATACGCAGTATTTT | CASSERRGFSGDTQYF | TRBJ2-3 | TRBV10-1 | . | .
TGTGCCAGCAGCGTAGAGGGGACCCTAGCGGGAACTGGGGCCAACGTCCTGACTTTC | CASSVEGTLAGTGANVLTF | TRBJ2-6 | TRBV9 | TRBD2 | .
TGTGCCTGGAGTGTACCCCCGGGGAATGAAAAACTGTTTTTT | CAWSVPPGNEKLFF | TRBJ1-4 | TRBV30 | . | once
TGTGCCAGCAGCCAAGGTCGGGGCGGGTGGGAGGGCCGGAATGAGCAGTTCTTC | CASSQGRGGWEGRNEQFF | TRBJ2-1 | TRBV4-2 | TRBD2 | once
TGTGCCAGCAGCTTGGAAAACTACGAGCAGTACTTC | CASSLENYEQYF | TRBJ2-7 | TRBV7-8 | . | once
TGTGCCAGCAGTGAACAGTGGAACACTGAAGCTTTCTTT | CASSEQWNTEAFF | TRBJ1-1 | TRBV2 | . | .
TGTGCCAGCAGCCTCCCGGGAGCAGATACGCAGTATTTT | CASSLPGADTQYF | TRBJ2-3 | TRBV7-2 | . | .
TGCGCCAGCAGCCAAGTCTCGGACAGGGGCAATTCACCCCTCCACTTT | CASSQVSDRGNSPLHF | TRBJ1-6 | TRBV4-3 | TRBD1 | .
TGTGCCATCGCGACTAGCGGGATGAGTACCGGGGAGCTGTTTTTT | CAIATSGMSTGELFF | TRBJ2-2 | TRBV27 | TRBD2 | .
TGCGCCAGCAGCCAAGAGGGTGGGCTTACTGGGGCCAACGTCCTGACTTTC | CASSQEGGLTGANVLTF | TRBJ2-6 | TRBV4-3 | . | few
TGTGCCAGCAGCTTGACTAGCGGGAGAAGGGAGCAGTACTTC | CASSLTSGRREQYF | TRBJ2-7 | TRBV7-2 | TRBD2 | .
TGCGCCAGCAGCTTGGAAGGGACTAGCACGAATGAGCAGTTCTTC | CASSLEGTSTNEQFF | TRBJ2-1 | TRBV5-1 | TRBD2 | .
TGCGCCAGCAGCCTGCCGGGACAGGGGGCTTCACCCCTCCACTTT | CASSLPGQGASPLHF | TRBJ1-6 | TRBV5-1 | TRBD1 | .
TGTGCCAGCAGCTTGGGACACGAGCAGTACTTC | CASSLGHEQYF | TRBJ2-7 | TRBV5-6 | . | .
TGTGCCTGCATGTCAGGGGGCGGTGAAGCTTTCTTT | CACMSGGGEAFF | TRBJ1-1 | TRBV30 | TRBD1 | .
TGTGCCAGCAGTACTCCCCGGGACACCCCCCTCCAAGAGACCCAGTACTTC | CASSTPRDTPLQETQYF | TRBJ2-5 | TRBV2 | . | .
TGTGCCAGCAGTGACAGCATGAACACTGAAGCTTTCTTT | CASSDSMNTEAFF | TRBJ1-1 | TRBV2 | . | .
TGTGCCTGGGAAACGCAGGGGAGGGAACAAGAAGCTTTCTTT | CAWETQGREQEAFF | TRBJ1-1 | TRBV30 | . | .
TGTGCCAGCAGCCGGGACAGGGGGCGCCGATCGCAGTATTTT | CASSRDRGRRSQYF | TRBJ2-3 | TRBV6-1 | TRBD1 | .
TGTGCCAGCAGCAACGGACAGTCCCTAGGCACAGATACGCAGTATTTT | CASSNGQSLGTDTQYF | TRBJ2-3 | TRBV4-2 | . | .
TGTGCCACCAGCCGTGACAGCTTAGCAGGTGAAAAACTGTTTTTT | CATSRDSLAGEKLFF | TRBJ1-4 | TRBV15 | . | .
TGTGCCAGCAGTGCCATACAGGGGGCAGGGGTTACTGAAGCTTTCTTT | CASSAIQGAGVTEAFF | TRBJ1-1 | TRBV6-1 | TRBD1 | .
TGCGCCAGCAGCCCCGGACAGGTCTCCTACAATGAGCAGTTCTTC | CASSPGQVSYNEQFF | TRBJ2-1 | TRBV4-3 | TRBD1 | few
TGTGCCAGTAGTCGAGCGGCGGGAGGTCGCACCGGGGAGCTGTTTTTT | CASSRAAGGRTGELFF | TRBJ2-2 | TRBV19 | TRBD2 | .
TGTGCCAGCAGCCTATCACATGGAGCAACTAATGAAAAACTGTTTTTT | CASSLSHGATNEKLFF | TRBJ1-4 | TRBV2 | . | .
TGTGCCAGCAGCTTAGGGCAGGGGGGTCAGCCCCAGCATTTT | CASSLGQGGQPQHF | TRBJ1-5 | TRBV5-6 | TRBD1 | .
TGTGCCAGCATCCCAAGGAGGTCTAGCGGGAGGGGCGACGAGCAGTACTTC | CASIPRRSSGRGDEQYF | TRBJ2-7 | TRBV2 | TRBD2 | .
TGTGCCAGCAGGAGGGAAGTTGGCTACACCTTC | CASRREVGYTF | TRBJ1-2 | TRBV2 | . | few
TGCAGCGTCCGATTCACCGGGGAGCTGTTTTTT | CSVRFTGELFF | TRBJ2-2 | TRBV29-1 | . | .
TGTGCCAGCAGCTTAGGGTCCGATGAGCAGTTCTTC | CASSLGSDEQFF | TRBJ2-1 | TRBV7-8 | . | .
TGTGCCAGCAGCCTCGACAGGAACACTGAAGCTTTCTTT | CASSLDRNTEAFF | TRBJ1-1 | TRBV7-9 | . | .
TGTGCCAGCAGCTCCCCCCCAGCGGGGTCCTACAATGAGCAGTTCTTC | CASSSPPAGSYNEQFF | TRBJ2-1 | TRBV5-4 | TRBD2 | .
TGTGCCAGCAGTGAAGTCTTGGACACTGAAGCTTTCTTT | CASSEVLDTEAFF | TRBJ1-1 | TRBV6-1 | . | .
TGTGCTAGTGGTTTGGGCCGGCGGGGGGGGCAAGAGACCCAGTACTTC | CASGLGRRGGQETQYF | TRBJ2-5 | TRBV12-5 | TRBD2 | .
TGTGCTAGTGGTCGGACAGGGGAGAGGCCTGAAGCTTTCTTT | CASGRTGERPEAFF | TRBJ1-1 | TRBV12-5 | TRBD1 | .